The clone carrying this T cell receptor beta chain was observed a few times. Documented time point: sample taken at primary tumor resection. Unsorted whole RNA from tumor, nontumor lung or frozen PBMC underwent sequencing. The donors, 72 patients with untreated early-stage non-small cell lung cancer, provided the samples. Carried by each TCR cDNA molecule was a unique molecular identifier. Each CDR3 protein is one row after TCRdb ran MiXCR on the 5' RACE reads. The repertoire holds roughly 82,000 distinct CDR3 sequences, with around 12% as singletons. The data were obtained in a study of spatial heterogeneity in lung cancer. The CDR3 runs 15 residues. With 1 base clipped from V and 1 base from J, the junction kept 2 bases outside the gene matches. The germline gives CDR1 ENHRY, CDR2 SYGVKD.

The V and J genes are TRBV10-3 and TRBJ2-5, with 8 bases fitting TRBD1. The receptor was isolated from a male donor with early-stage non-small cell lung cancer. The specimen comprised PBMCs, sampled at surgery. In nucleotides, the CDR3 is TGTGCCATCAGTGAGTTCGACAGGGGCCAAGAGACCCAGTACTTC. Translated, it gives CAISEFDRGQETQYF.